The present T cell receptor beta chain was sequenced within a study of blood T cell repertoires in COVID-19. The V gene's germline CDR1 is SGHTA and CDR2 FQGNSA. Trimming cost V 1 base and J 5 bases, with 8 bases left between them. The CDR3 extends over 14 amino acids. Using immunoSEQ multiplex PCR, the repertoire was profiled, and TCRdb retains in-frame clones only, with some absent. The sample consists of over 120,000 clones, 75% to 85% of them appearing once. This receptor was identified in a woman older than 75 with active or convalescent COVID-19. The specimen was peripheral blood. This sequence joins TRBV7-2 and TRBJ2-2; D is unresolved. This CDR3 reads CASSLGTVTGELFF. As DNA, the CDR3 is TGTGCCAGCAGCTTAGGTACTGTGACCGGGGAGCTGTTTTTT.